What follows is one T cell receptor beta chain and its context. Its antigen is not identified. The CDR3 does not close with the conserved phenylalanine or tryptophan, likely indicating a read error. 13 Jbeta primers and 60 Vbeta primers were used for the PCR. The table came from immunoSEQ multiplex PCR; TCRdb's copy has only in-frame clones and leaves some out. The repertoire has some 150,000 clones, roughly 77% of them found once; the top ten carry roughly 3.5%. The data derive from a study of cytomegalovirus exposure and HLA in healthy donors. Study as a whole: Out of 150 million to 200 million T cells, an earlier analysis found roughly 100 million unique TCR beta sequences in total.

Findings and caveats of the study: Common viral pathogens seemed to be connected with several of the most significant clusters, according to a later analysis. TCR beta V segments were, for the most part, productive about 90% or about 30% of the time in an earlier analysis.

V was clipped by 3 bases and J by 0 bases, with 5 bases between them. CDR1 is GTSNPN and CDR2 is SVGIG in the germline V gene (reference sequence). The CDR3 extends over 12 amino acids. The clonotype originates from a man aged 25 to 40 in good health and CMV-seropositive. This chain joins TRBV30 and TRBJ1-1; D is unresolved. Input material: PBMCs. CDR3 bases: TGTGCCTGGAGGCAGGTGAACACTGAAGCTTTCCTT. Protein: CAWRQVNTEAFL.